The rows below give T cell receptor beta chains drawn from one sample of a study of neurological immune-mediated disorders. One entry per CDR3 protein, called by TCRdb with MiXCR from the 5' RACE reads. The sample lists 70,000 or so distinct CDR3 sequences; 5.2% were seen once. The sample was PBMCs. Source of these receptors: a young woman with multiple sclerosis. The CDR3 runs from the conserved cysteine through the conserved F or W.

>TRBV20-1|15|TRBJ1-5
CSASLQDYSNQPQHF
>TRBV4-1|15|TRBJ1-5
CASSQDAINNQPQHF
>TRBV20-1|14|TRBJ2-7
CSARDQKGSYEQYF
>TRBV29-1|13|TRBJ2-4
CSARGDRGNIQYF
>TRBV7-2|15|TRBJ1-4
CANSLGGTSNEKLFF
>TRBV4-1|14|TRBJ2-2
CASSQVAGEGELFF
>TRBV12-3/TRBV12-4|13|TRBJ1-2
CASVGQVGYGYTF
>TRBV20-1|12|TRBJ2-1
CSARVLRGGQFF
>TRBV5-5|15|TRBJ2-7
CASSLRWGQVYEQYF
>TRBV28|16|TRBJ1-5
CASSSARSKGSQPQNF
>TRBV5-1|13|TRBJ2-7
CASSLAPTYEQYF
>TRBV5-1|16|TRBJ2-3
CASSLRLAGSGDTQYF
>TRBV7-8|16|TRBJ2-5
CASSLARVSTGETQYF
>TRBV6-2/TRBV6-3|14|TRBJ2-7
CASSPGAGAYEQYF
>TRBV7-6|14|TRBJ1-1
CASSLGPLNTEAFF
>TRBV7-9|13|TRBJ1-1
CASSPKGGTEAFF
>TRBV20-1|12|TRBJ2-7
CSAREGAYEQYF
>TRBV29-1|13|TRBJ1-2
CSAETLDRGGYTF
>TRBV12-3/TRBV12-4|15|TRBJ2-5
CASTKYGGGQETQYF
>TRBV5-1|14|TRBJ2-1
CASSPTPTSFEQFF
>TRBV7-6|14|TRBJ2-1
CASSLASSSGRLFF
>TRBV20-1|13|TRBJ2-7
CSARDASGQEQYF
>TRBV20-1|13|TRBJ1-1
CSASLRQGTEAFF
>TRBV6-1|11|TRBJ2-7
CASRQGYEQYF
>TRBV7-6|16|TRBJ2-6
CASSPWPASGANVLTF
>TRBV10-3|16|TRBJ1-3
CAISLRDISSGNTIYF
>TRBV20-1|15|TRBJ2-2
CSARDGSWVAGELFF
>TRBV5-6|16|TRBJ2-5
CASSLAGTGYQETQYF
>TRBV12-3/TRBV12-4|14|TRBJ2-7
CASSPGGGSYEQYF
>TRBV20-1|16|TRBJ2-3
CSARDGVAGFTDTQYF
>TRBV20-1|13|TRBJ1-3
CSAGRRSGNTIYF
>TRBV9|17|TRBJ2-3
CASSVSRQGTSTDTQYF
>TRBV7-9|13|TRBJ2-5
CASSPGVAETQYF
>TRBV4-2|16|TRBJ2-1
CASSQARAGGVNEQFF
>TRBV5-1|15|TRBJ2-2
CASSGTSGETGELFF
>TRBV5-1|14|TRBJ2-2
CASSSAGITGELFF
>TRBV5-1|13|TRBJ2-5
CASSLVFQETQYF
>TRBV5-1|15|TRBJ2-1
CASSPRLAYRNEQFF
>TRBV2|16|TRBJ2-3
CASRRRGVVRTDTQYF